Shown below are 25 T cell receptor beta chains from a single sample sequenced in a study of post-analysis software for immune sequencing data. No antigen has been assigned to these receptors. The authors incorporated unique molecular identifiers into the TCR beta cDNA libraries. One entry per CDR3 protein results from TCRdb running MiXCR on the PCR reads. This repertoire shows about 800,000 distinct CDR3 sequences, 25% to 30% found once; its top ten account for 0.5% to 0.6%. Study-wide points: When patients were compared with controls, about five TRBV segments were more frequent, TRBV5-6, TRBV5-1 and TRBV20-1 among them.

Sequencing was carried out using blood. Source of these receptors: a girl under 18 with multiple sclerosis.

The CDR3: CASSFREDSYEQYF. For the CDR3, the DNA is TGTGCCAGCAGTTTTCGGGAAGACTCCTACGAGCAGTACTTC. The rearrangement joins TRBV27 to TRBJ2-7; a possible D gene is TRBD2 (5 bases). Per the germline V gene, CDR1 is MNHEY and CDR2 is SMNVEV (reference sequence). The CDR3 runs 14 residues. V was cut by 3 bases and J by 0 bases, with 9 bases left in between.

The CDR3 nucleotides are TGCGCCAGCAGCTGGGTAGACCCTAACAATGAGCAGTTCTTC. It encodes CASSWVDPNNEQFF. The chain is built from TRBV5-1 and TRBJ2-1; D is uncertain. Germline CDR1 is SGHRS and CDR2 is YFSETQ. The CDR3 length is 14 residues. V lost 3 bases and J 5 bases, leaving 12 bases between the germline ends.

Only a few counts were recorded for this clonotype. V is TRBV4-1 and J is TRBJ2-1; TRBD2 agrees at 12 bases. Germline CDR1 and CDR2: MGHRA and YSYEKL. This CDR3 spans 17 amino acids. The junction had 3 bases not matched to a gene; V was cut back by 1 base and J by 2 bases. CDR3 residues: CASSQGTSGAPYNEQFF. The CDR3 DNA follows: TGCGCCAGCAGCCAAGGGACTAGCGGGGCTCCCTACAATGAGCAGTTCTTC.

This rearrangement joins TRBV20-1 to TRBJ2-4, with D perhaps TRBD2 (6 bases). Germline V gene lookup returns CDR1 DFQATT and CDR2 SNEGSKA (reference sequence). The CDR3 has 14 amino acids. Trimming shortened V by 5 bases and J by 15 bases, and 26 bases separated the two germline ends. This CDR3 is CSAPTAEGNYEPYF. CDR3 in DNA: TGCAGTGCTCCCACAGCGGAGGGGAACTACGAGCCGTACTTC.

The gene calls are TRBV20-1 and TRBJ1-1, with 9 bases aligning to TRBD1. The CDR3 is 17 residues long. The ends lost 2 bases at V and 1 base at J; junction bases unmatched: 11. Germline loops: CDR1 DFQATT, CDR2 SNEGSKA (reference sequence). The CDR3 loop is CSARRVSGTGTNTEAFF. The CDR3, as DNA: TGCAGTGCTAGACGTGTTTCGGGGACAGGGACGAACACTGAAGCTTTCTTT.

This clonotype appeared once. The V gene is TRBV7-2, the J gene TRBJ1-2; tentative D call: TRBD1 (5 bases). The CDR3 is 14 residues long. From germline, CDR1 is SGHTA and CDR2 FQGNSA. V was shortened by 1 base and J by 4 bases, with 10 bases between the two germline ends. CDR3 bases: TGTGCCAGCAGCTTAGATCACAGGTCCTATGGCTACACCTTC. Translating it yields CASSLDHRSYGYTF.

The gene calls are TRBV5-1 and TRBJ2-1; 7 bases agree with TRBD2. The CDR3 length is 15 residues. V lost 4 bases to trimming and J lost 9 bases; unmatched junction nucleotides: 13. Germline CDR1 SGHRS, CDR2 YFSETQ. The CDR3 reads CASSPRETGGGEQFF. The CDR3 coding sequence is TGCGCCAGCAGCCCCCGGGAGACCGGCGGGGGTGAGCAGTTCTTC. Supplemented by reference TRBV5-1 and TRBJ2-1, the full variable domain reads KAGVTQTPRYLIKTRGQQVTLSCSPISGHRSVSWYQQTPGQGLQFLFEYFSETQRNKGNFPGRFSGRQFSNSRSEMNVSTLELGDSALYLCASSPRETGGGEQFFGPGTRLTVL.

The chain employs TRBV29-1 and TRBJ1-5; 9 bases align to TRBD1. The germline V gene encodes CDR1 SQVTM and CDR2 ANQGSEA. The CDR3 has 13 residues. After removal of 6 bases from V and 4 bases from J, the junction contained 4 bases not matched to a gene. CDR3 in DNA: TGCAGCGTAGGACAGGGGCCTAATCAGCCCCAGCATTTT. It translates to CSVGQGPNQPQHF.

The V gene is TRBV28, the J gene TRBJ2-6; D is unclear. Germline V lookup: CDR1 MDHEN, CDR2 SYDVKM. The CDR3 covers 15 residues. V was trimmed by 5 bases and J by 3 bases, leaving 11 bases between them. The DNA of the CDR3 is TGTGCCAGCAGTCTGCTTTTGGATGGGGCCAACGTCCTGACTTTC. Translated: CASSLLLDGANVLTF.

In its sample, this clonotype was seen a few times. The CDR3 region is CASSLGLGPSVYEQYF. The CDR3 nucleotides are TGTGCCAGCAGCTTAGGTCTTGGGCCGTCTGTCTACGAGCAGTACTTC. The V gene is TRBV7-2, the J gene TRBJ2-7; D not certain. The CDR3 has 16 residues. From germline, CDR1 is SGHTA and CDR2 FQGNSA. The ends were cut back, 1 base at V and 3 bases at J, with 16 bases in the middle. Together with reference TRBV7-2 and TRBJ2-7, the CDR3 gives the full variable domain: GAGVSQSPSNKVTEKGKDVELRCDPISGHTALYWYRQSLGQGLEFLIYFQGNSAPDKSGLPSDRFSAERTGGSVSTLTIQRTQQEDSAVYLCASSLGLGPSVYEQYFGPGTRLTVT.

CDR3 protein: CASREERDRRTREGYTF. CDR3 DNA: TGTGCCAGCAGGGAGGAGAGGGACAGGAGGACAAGGGAAGGCTACACCTTC. The genes are TRBV6-1 and TRBJ1-2; 8 bases map to TRBD1. Germline CDR1 is MNHNS and CDR2 is SASEGT. Trimming cost V 6 bases and J 8 bases; bases outside gene matches: 20. The CDR3 contains 17 residues.

A few counts support this clonotype. V is TRBV7-9 and J is TRBJ2-7; 8 bases map to TRBD1. Germline V CDR1 and CDR2: SEHNR, FQNEAQ (reference sequence). The trim removed 5 bases at V and 2 bases at J, leaving 8 bases unmatched. There are 15 residues in the CDR3. This CDR3 is CASSPPRTGPYEQYF. CDR3 in DNA: TGTGCCAGCAGCCCACCTCGGACAGGGCCCTACGAGCAGTACTTC. The full variable domain, its missing parts supplied by reference TRBV7-9 and TRBJ2-7, is DTGVSQNPRHKITKRGQNVTFRCDPISEHNRLYWYRQTLGQGPEFLTYFQNEAQLEKSRLLSDRFSAERPKGSFSTLEIQRTEQGDSAMYLCASSPPRTGPYEQYFGPGTRLTVT.

This clonotype was observed a few times. J is TRBJ1-1 and V is TRBV29-1; perhaps TRBD1 as D (5 bases). Germline-derived CDR1 and CDR2 are SQVTM and ANQGSEA. V lost 7 bases, J lost 4 bases, and 13 bases lay in between. The CDR3 is 12 residues long. The DNA of the CDR3 is TGCAGCGAGGGAGGGACCGGCACTGAAGCTTTCTTT. It specifies CSEGGTGTEAFF.

The chain has TRBV5-1 and TRBJ1-5; D remains ambiguous. CDR1 and CDR2 (germline): SGHRS, YFSETQ. The CDR3 is 15 amino acids. The V gene lost 0 bases and the J gene lost 4 bases, with 11 bases spanning the gap. The CDR3 sequence is CASSLDGRINQPQHF. DNA for the CDR3: TGCGCCAGCAGCTTGGATGGCAGGATAAATCAGCCCCAGCATTTT.

This clonotype was counted ten times or more. The V and J genes are TRBV12-3 or TRBV12-4 and TRBJ2-4; D is ambiguous. V was pared by 3 bases and J by 0 bases, with 6 bases between. CDR3 length: 14 residues. The CDR3 loop is CASSLGQAKNIQYF. In nucleotides, the CDR3 is TGTGCCAGCAGTTTGGGTCAAGCCAAAAACATTCAGTACTTC.

The CDR3 loop reads CASSPSWEAGANVLTF. The DNA for the CDR3 is TGTGCCAGCAGTCCCTCATGGGAGGCTGGGGCCAACGTCCTGACTTTC. The genes are TRBV28 and TRBJ2-6, with D perhaps matching TRBD2 (6 bases). CDR3 length: 16 residues. The ends were cut back, 5 bases at V and 2 bases at J, with 13 bases in the middle. Germline CDR1 reads MDHEN; CDR2 reads SYDVKM. The entire variable domain, with the rest obtained from reference TRBV28 and TRBJ2-6, is as follows: DVKVTQSSRYLVKRTGEKVFLECVQDMDHENMFWYRQDPGLGLRLIYFSYDVKMKEKGDIPEGYSVSREKKERFSLILESASTNQTSMYLCASSPSWEAGANVLTFGAGSRLTVL.

The rearrangement links TRBV6-6 to TRBJ2-7; D not resolved. V was cut by 10 bases and J by 5 bases, with 18 bases left in between. This CDR3 is built from 13 residues. Germline V CDR1 and CDR2: MNHNY, SVGAGI (reference sequence). Here the CDR3 DNA reads TGTGCCACCGGGTTGGGTGGGATCGACGAGCAGTACTTC. Amino acid sequence: CATGLGGIDEQYF.

This clonotype was recorded at least ten times. The chain uses TRBV7-9 and TRBJ1-5; D is ambiguous. V was trimmed by 11 bases and J by 6 bases, leaving 14 bases between them. The CDR3 consists of 12 residues. Germline assignment: CDR1 SEHNR and CDR2 FQNEAQ (reference sequence). The CDR3 DNA reads TGTGCCTCGAGGACGGGTGGTCAGCCCCAGCATTTT. The encoded protein is CASRTGGQPQHF.

This clonotype was recorded many times. The V and J genes are TRBV11-2 and TRBJ2-6; 12 nucleotides agree with TRBD2. The J segment lost 4 bases and the V segment lost 5 bases, leaving 6 bases of the junction unmatched. This CDR3 region has 17 residues. Germline loops: CDR1 SGHAT, CDR2 FQNNGV. CDR3 amino acids: CASSRTSGALGANVLTF. CDR3 DNA: TGTGCCAGCAGCCGGACTAGCGGGGCCCTCGGGGCCAACGTCCTGACTTTC.

This clonotype has a handful of counts. The V gene is TRBV27, the J gene TRBJ1-4; D unclear. The V gene lost 6 bases and the J gene lost 5 bases, with 16 bases spanning the gap. The CDR3 loop spans 15 amino acids. Germline CDR1 is MNHEY and CDR2 is SMNVEV (reference sequence). The CDR3 loop reads CASSHIRVKNEKLFF. DNA for the CDR3: TGTGCCAGCAGCCATATCCGGGTCAAAAATGAAAAACTGTTTTTT.

The genes are TRBV15 and TRBJ1-1; D is unclear. Germline loops: CDR1 LNHNV, CDR2 YYDKDF (reference sequence). The CDR3 covers 16 residues. Trimming took 0 bases from V and 11 from J, leaving 22 bases between them. For the CDR3, the DNA is TGTGCCACCAGCAGAGACCCAGGAGTGGTGGGCGGCCAGGCTTTCTTT. Amino acid sequence: CATSRDPGVVGGQAFF.

In regard to this clonotype: A much larger clone differs from this one at a single base, so this may be a read error. The J gene is TRBJ2-1, the V gene TRBV25-1; the match to TRBD2 covers 14 bases. The CDR3 is 18 amino acids. Germline V CDR1 and CDR2: MGHDK, SYGVNS. The CDR3 is CAGSPPWTSGGPYNEQFF. The CDR3 DNA sequence: TGTGCCGGCAGCCCCCCGTGGACTAGCGGGGGGCCCTACAATGAGCAGTTCTTC. Using reference TRBV25-1 and TRBJ2-1 for the parts outside the CDR3, the full variable domain is EADIYQTPRYLVIGTGKKITLECSQTMGHDKMYWYQQDPGMELHLIHYSYGVNSTEKGDLSSESTVSRIRTEHFPLTLESARPSHTSQYLCAGSPPWTSGGPYNEQFFGPGTRLTVL.

This clonotype was seen more than once but under ten times. The V gene is TRBV5-1, the J gene TRBJ2-3, with TRBD2 as a possible D gene (5 bases). Trimming left V 6 bases short and J 3 bases short, with 23 bases between. The germline V gene has CDR1 SGHRS and CDR2 YFSETQ. The CDR3 is made up of 17 amino acids. CDR3 region: CASNPPGSSSSTDTQYF. The CDR3 bases are TGCGCCAGCAACCCCCCGGGGTCGAGTAGTTCGACAGATACGCAGTATTTT.

This clonotype has just a few counts. This rearrangement joins TRBV25-1 to TRBJ2-5; D gene ambiguous. Trimming removed 2 bases at V and 4 bases at J, with 2 bases between. The CDR3 is 11 residues long. CDR1 and CDR2 from the germline V gene are MGHDK and SYGVNS. CDR3 sequence (DNA): TGTGCCAGCAGTGAACTAGAGACCCAGTACTTC. This translates into CASSELETQYF.

This clonotype was picked up a small number of times. The chain employs TRBV4-1 and TRBJ1-6; 7 positions agree with TRBD1. The CDR3 runs 15 residues. With 1 base clipped from V and 8 bases from J, the junction kept 5 bases outside the gene matches. Germline lookup yields CDR1 MGHRA and CDR2 YSYEKL. CDR3 region: CASSQGDSPYSPLHF. Written as DNA, the CDR3 is TGCGCCAGCAGCCAAGGGGACAGTCCTTATTCACCCCTCCACTTT.